This TCR beta chain was obtained from a study of blood T cell repertoires in COVID-19. In the study overall: Both acute and convalescent COVID-19 samples were obtained from the United States, Italy and Spain. T cells, B-cell-depleted T cells, or PBMCs supplied cDNA or gDNA.

Original processing methods: Amplified reference gene primers provided the basis for estimating nucleated cell counts. The method was immunoSEQ multiplex PCR; TCRdb's version includes in-frame clones alone and lacks a portion of them. D and trimming come from the DNA, and the V and J calls and clone size come from that table. This table has about 9,000 clones, approximately 86% appearing once. CDR1 is LGHNT and CDR2 is FRNRAP in the germline V gene. V shed 4 bases and J 3 bases; nucleotides not matched to a gene: 12. This CDR3 is built from 17 residues. V gene TRBV12-5 combines with J gene TRBJ1-3, with 7 nucleotides matching TRBD1. The specimen was peripheral blood. The clonotype originates from a human donor with active COVID-19. The donor label of this sample is uncertain. CDR3 sequence: CASGSPDRAMYGNTIYF. The CDR3 DNA reads as TGTGCTAGTGGTTCGCCTGACAGGGCGATGTATGGAAACACCATATATTTT.